This record covers a single T cell receptor (beta chain). Participants came from under 30 US areas, aged roughly 18 to 89 years. Allocation to cohorts depended on clinical history reported by the participants. CDR1 is SGHAT and CDR2 is FQNNGV in the germline V gene. The CDR3 runs 13 residues. V was cut by 1 base and J by 4 bases, with 4 bases left in between. This sample is drawn from a study of blood T cell repertoires in COVID-19. Study context: Sample material is recorded as cDNA or gDNA derived from T cells, B-cell-depleted T cells, or PBMCs.

In the study's own analysis: Amplified reference gene primers provided the basis for estimating nucleated cell counts. Repertoires were generated with immunoSEQ multiplex PCR, while TCRdb's copy carries only in-frame clones and drops some. Clonal size and the V and J genes are those of that table, whereas D and trimming came from the DNA. The sample holds 200,000 or so clones, 88% seen once. The origin of this receptor is a woman aged 40 to 55 with acute COVID-19. Input material: PBMCs or T cells enriched from blood (not recorded which). The rearrangement joins TRBV11-2 to TRBJ2-2; no clear D gene. In DNA form, the CDR3 reads TGTGCCAGCAGCTTAGGTCTCACCGGGGAGCTGTTTTTT. It translates to CASSLGLTGELFF.